This T cell receptor beta chain was captured by sequencing in a study of T cells expressing NK-cell markers. Whole-study context: Eight donors were sequenced, seven testing HCMV-seropositive and one testing seronegative.

Reprocessing the 5' RACE reads, TCRdb reports a single entry for every CDR3 protein and omits DNA. Found here are over 350,000 distinct CDR3 sequences; the top ten clones hold around 10%. Per germline, CDR1 ENHRY and CDR2 SYGVKD. The CDR3 consists of 16 residues. V gene TRBV10-3 combines with J gene TRBJ1-5. The sequence came from a woman in her forties or fifties in good health. Sequencing was performed on blood T cells: a sorted CD56 or NKG2C T cell subset, CD4+ or CD8+ T cells, or bulk PBMC T cells (not recorded which). CDR3 protein: CAISESEAGGNQPQHF.